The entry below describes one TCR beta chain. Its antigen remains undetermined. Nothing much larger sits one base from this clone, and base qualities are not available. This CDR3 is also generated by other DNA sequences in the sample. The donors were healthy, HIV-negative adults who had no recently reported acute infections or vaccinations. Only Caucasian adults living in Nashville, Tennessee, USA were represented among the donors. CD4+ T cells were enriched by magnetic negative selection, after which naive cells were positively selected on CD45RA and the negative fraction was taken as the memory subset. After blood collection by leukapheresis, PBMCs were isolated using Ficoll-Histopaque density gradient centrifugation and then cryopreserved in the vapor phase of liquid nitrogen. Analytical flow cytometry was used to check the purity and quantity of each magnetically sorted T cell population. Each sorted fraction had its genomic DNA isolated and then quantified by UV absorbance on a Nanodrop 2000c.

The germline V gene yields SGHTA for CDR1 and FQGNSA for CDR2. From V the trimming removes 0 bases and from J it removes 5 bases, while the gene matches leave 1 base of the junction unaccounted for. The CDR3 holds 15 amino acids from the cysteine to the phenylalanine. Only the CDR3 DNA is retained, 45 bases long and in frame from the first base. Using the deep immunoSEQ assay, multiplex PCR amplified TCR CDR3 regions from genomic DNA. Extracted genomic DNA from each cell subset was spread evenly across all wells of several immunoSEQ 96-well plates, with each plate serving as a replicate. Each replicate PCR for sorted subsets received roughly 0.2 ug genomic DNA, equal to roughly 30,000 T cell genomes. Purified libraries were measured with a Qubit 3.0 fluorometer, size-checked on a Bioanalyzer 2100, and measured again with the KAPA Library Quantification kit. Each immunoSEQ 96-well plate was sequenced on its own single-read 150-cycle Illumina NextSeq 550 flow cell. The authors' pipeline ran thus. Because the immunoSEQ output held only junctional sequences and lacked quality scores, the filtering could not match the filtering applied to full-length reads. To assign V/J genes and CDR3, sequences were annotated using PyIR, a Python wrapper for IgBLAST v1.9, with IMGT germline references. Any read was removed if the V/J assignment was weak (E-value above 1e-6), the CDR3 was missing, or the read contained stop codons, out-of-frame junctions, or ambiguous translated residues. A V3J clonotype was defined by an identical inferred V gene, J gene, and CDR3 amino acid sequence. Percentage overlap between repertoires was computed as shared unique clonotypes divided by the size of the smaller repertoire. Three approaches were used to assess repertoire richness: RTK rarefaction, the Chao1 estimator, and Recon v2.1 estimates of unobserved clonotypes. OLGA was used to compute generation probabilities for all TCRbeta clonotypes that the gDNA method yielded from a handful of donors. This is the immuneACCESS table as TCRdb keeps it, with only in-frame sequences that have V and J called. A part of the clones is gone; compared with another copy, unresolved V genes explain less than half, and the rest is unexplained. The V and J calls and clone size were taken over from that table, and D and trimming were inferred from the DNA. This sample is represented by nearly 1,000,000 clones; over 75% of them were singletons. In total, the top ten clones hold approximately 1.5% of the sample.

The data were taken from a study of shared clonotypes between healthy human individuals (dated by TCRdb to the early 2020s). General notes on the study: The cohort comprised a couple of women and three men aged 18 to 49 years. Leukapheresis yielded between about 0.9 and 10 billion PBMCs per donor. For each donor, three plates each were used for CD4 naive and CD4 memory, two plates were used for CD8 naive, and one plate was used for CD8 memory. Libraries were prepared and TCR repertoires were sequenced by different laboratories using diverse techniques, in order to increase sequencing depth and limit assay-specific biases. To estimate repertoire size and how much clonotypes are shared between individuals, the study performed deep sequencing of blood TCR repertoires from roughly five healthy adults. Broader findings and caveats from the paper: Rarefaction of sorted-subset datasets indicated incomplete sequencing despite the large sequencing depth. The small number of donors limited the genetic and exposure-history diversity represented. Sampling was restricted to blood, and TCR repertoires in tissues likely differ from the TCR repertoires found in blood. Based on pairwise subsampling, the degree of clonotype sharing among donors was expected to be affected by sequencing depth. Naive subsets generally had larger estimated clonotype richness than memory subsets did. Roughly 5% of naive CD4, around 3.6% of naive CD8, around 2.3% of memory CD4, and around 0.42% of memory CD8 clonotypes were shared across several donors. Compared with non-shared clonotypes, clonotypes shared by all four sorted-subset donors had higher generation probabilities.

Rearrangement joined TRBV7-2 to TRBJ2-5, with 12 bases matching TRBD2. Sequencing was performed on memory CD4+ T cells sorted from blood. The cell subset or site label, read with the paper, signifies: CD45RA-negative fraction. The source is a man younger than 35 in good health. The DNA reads TGTGCCAGCAGCTTAGCCACTAGCGGGAGGGAGACCCAGTACTTC. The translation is CASSLATSGRETQYF.